The rows below give T cell receptor beta chains drawn from one sample of a study of T cell changes during pregnancy in multiple sclerosis. The table came from immunoSEQ multiplex PCR; TCRdb's copy has only in-frame clones and leaves some out. The sample records 35,000 to 45,000 clones, 87% being singletons. The sample was CD4+ T cells from peripheral blood mononuclear cells, taken after pregnancy. The receptors originated from a female donor with multiple sclerosis, enrolled in a pregnancy study. CDR3s leave out the opening cysteine and the closing phenylalanine or tryptophan. Fields, in order: J gene, CDR3 length, V gene, CDR3 protein.

TRBJ2-3 | 12 | TRBV6-5 | ASSHRDRRDTQY
TRBJ2-3 | 12 | TRBV10-3 | AISGTGTTDTQY
TRBJ2-4 | 12 | TRBV7-2 | ASSLQGAKNIQY
TRBJ1-3 | 11 | TRBV25-1 | ATDRVSGNTIY
TRBJ2-1 | 11 | TRBV9 | ASSVTGLGEQF
TRBJ2-2 | 15 | TRBV9 | ASSANRGASNTGELF
TRBJ1-1 | 12 | TRBV2 | ASRTETTVTEAF
TRBJ1-3 | 13 | TRBV18 | ASSPSASSGNTIY
TRBJ2-1 | 14 | TRBV5-1 | ASSALGGGAYNEQF
TRBJ1-5 | 11 | TRBV7-2 | ASSPQQNQPQH
TRBJ1-4 | 9 | TRBV2 | ASSVREKLF
TRBJ1-2 | 12 | TRBV5-4 | ASSTRVGDYGYT
TRBJ1-5 | 13 | TRBV5-1 | ASSLGAGMNQPQH
TRBJ2-7 | 11 | TRBV7-6 | ASSPTPSGSRY
TRBJ1-1 | 14 | TRBV5-3 | ARSLGQGEVDGEAF
TRBJ1-3 | 13 | TRBV18 | ASSPQASSGNTIY
TRBJ2-3 | 13 | TRBV9 | ASSVGSGRTDTQY
TRBJ1-4 | 12 | TRBV14 | ASSPMRNREKLF
TRBJ2-1 | 12 | TRBV6-1 | ASNRDLARNEQF
TRBJ1-4 | 11 | TRBV29-1 | SVGGELGEKLF
TRBJ1-2 | 14 | TRBV2 | ASSALQGSLSPGYT
TRBJ2-3 | 14 | TRBV5-4 | ASSSGLAGRTDTQY
TRBJ2-1 | 12 | TRBV10-3 | AISSRGGDNEQF
TRBJ1-2 | 9 | TRBV7-2 | ASTILGRHT
TRBJ1-1 | 12 | TRBV5-1 | ASSPAEGRGVSF
TRBJ2-1 | 14 | TRBV4-2 | ASSQDGGGLRNEQF
TRBJ2-1 | 13 | TRBV9 | ASSLRDRGPGEQF
TRBJ2-1 | 13 | TRBV14 | ASSQNIVDRRGQF
TRBJ1-4 | 12 | TRBV7-2 | ASSPGGIVEKLF
TRBJ1-1 | 13 | TRBV29-1 | SVPRDRVWDTEAF
TRBJ2-7 | 12 | TRBV7-8 | ASSPRQITYEQY
TRBJ2-7 | 9 | TRBV20-1 | SAWGHYEQY
TRBJ2-5 | 13 | TRBV5-1 | ASSLEEGTYETQY
TRBJ2-7 | 12 | TRBV5-3 | ARSLEGTGYEQY
TRBJ2-5 | 13 | TRBV30 | AWSEGQGLGETQY
TRBJ1-5 | 12 | TRBV18 | ASSPSPYQWPQH
TRBJ2-3 | 13 | TRBV7-9 | ASSLVRGGTDTQY
TRBJ2-3 | 15 | TRBV19 | ASSTKSVGGGTDTQY
TRBJ2-7 | 14 | TRBV27 | ASGTSGGESSYEQY
TRBJ2-1 | 10 | TRBV11-2 | ASSPSLNEQF
TRBJ2-7 | 13 | TRBV5-1 | ASSLPTGASYEQY
TRBJ1-1 | 12 | TRBV7-9 | ASSFFRGNTEAF
TRBJ1-1 | 9 | TRBV6-4 | ASRRGGRAF
TRBJ2-7 | 15 | TRBV5-1 | ASSLGPFGTGAYEQY
TRBJ2-1 | 13 | TRBV7-9 | ASSFLGGGYNEQF
TRBJ2-1 | 14 | TRBV4-3 | ASSQYGLAGYNEQF
TRBJ2-3 | 12 | TRBV2 | ASSGTRSTDTQY
TRBJ2-3 | 15 | TRBV5-1 | ASDDRTSGGRTDTQY
TRBJ2-3 | 12 | TRBV7-3 | ASSLTRGTDTQY
TRBJ2-7 | 14 | TRBV6-6 | ASSLLWGQGFNEQY
TRBJ1-1 | 13 | TRBV19 | ASSIALRQGAEAF
TRBJ1-5 | 12 | TRBV11-2 | ASSLDTGDQPQH
TRBJ1-4 | 14 | TRBV10-2 | ASSPPGTVTNEKLF
TRBJ1-3 | 15 | TRBV5-3 | ARSLGTGLGSGNTIY
TRBJ2-7 | 15 | TRBV7-9 | ASSLTRDRGFTYEQY